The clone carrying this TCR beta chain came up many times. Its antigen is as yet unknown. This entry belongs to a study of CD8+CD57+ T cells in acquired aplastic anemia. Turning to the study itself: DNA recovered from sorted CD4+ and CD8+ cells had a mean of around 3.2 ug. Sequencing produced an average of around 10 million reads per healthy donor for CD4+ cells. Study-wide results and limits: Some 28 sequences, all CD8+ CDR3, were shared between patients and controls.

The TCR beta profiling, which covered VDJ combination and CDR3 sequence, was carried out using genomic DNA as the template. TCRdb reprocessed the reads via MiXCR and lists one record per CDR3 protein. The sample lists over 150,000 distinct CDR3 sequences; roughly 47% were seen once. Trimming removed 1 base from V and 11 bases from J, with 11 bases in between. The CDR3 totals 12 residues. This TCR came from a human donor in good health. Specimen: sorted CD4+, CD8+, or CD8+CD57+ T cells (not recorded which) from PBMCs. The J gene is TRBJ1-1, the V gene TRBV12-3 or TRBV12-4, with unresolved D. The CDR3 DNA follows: TGTGCCAGCAGTTTAGGCAGGCCCGGGGCTTTCTTT. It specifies CASSLGRPGAFF.